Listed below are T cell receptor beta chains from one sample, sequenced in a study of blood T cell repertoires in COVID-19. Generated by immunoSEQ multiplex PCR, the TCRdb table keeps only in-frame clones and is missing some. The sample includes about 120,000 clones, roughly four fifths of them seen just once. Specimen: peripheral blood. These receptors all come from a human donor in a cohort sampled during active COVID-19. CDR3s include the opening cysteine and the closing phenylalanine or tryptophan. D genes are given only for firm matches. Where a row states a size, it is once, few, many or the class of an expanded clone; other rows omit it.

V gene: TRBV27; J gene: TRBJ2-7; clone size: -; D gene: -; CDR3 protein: CASSFRGGESEQYF; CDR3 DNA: TGTGCCAGCAGTTTCCGGGGTGGGGAATCCGAGCAGTACTTC
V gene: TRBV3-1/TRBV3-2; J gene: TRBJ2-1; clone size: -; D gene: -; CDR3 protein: CASSQRGIDNEQFF; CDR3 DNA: TGTGCCAGCAGCCAACGGGGGATAGACAATGAGCAGTTCTTC
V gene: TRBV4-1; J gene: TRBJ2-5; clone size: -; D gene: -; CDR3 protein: CASSQERETQYF; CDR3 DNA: TGCGCCAGCAGCCAAGAGAGAGAGACCCAGTACTTC
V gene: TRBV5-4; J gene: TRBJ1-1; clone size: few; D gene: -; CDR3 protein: CASRPDSLIGNTEAFF; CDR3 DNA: TGTGCCAGCAGACCGGACAGCCTCATCGGGAACACTGAAGCTTTCTTT
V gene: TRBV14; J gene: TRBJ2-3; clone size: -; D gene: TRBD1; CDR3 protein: CASSERWGTGRTDTQYF; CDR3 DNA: TGTGCCAGCAGCGAAAGGTGGGGGACAGGGCGGACAGATACGCAGTATTTT
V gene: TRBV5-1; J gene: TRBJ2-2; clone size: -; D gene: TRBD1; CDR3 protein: CASGPGQSNTGELFF; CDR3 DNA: TGCGCCAGCGGGCCGGGACAGTCGAACACCGGGGAGCTGTTTTTT
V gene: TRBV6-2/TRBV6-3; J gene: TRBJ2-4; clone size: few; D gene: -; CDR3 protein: CASSYAPGEKLENIQYF; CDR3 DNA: TGTGCCAGCAGTTACGCCCCGGGAGAGAAACTGGAAAACATTCAGTACTTC
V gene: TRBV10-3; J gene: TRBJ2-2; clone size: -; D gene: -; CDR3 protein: CAISPNRGSTGELFF; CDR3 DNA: TGTGCCATCTCTCCCAATCGGGGGAGCACCGGGGAGCTGTTTTTT
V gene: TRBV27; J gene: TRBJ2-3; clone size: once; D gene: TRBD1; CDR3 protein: CAGTVGTDTQYF; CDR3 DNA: TGTGCCGGGACAGTAGGTACAGATACGCAGTATTTT
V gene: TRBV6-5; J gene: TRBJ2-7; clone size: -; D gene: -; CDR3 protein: CASSYRHGSSYEQYF; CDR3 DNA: TGTGCCAGCAGTTATCGGCACGGGAGCTCCTACGAGCAGTACTTC
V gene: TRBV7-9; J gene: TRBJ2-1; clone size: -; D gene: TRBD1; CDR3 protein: CASSLLRIGTGKVDEQFF; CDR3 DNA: TGTGCCAGCAGCTTACTCAGAATTGGGACAGGGAAGGTGGATGAGCAGTTCTTC
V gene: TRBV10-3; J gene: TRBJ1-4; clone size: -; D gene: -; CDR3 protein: CAVKGAAWEKLFF; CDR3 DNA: TGTGCCGTCAAAGGGGCAGCTTGGGAAAAACTGTTTTTT
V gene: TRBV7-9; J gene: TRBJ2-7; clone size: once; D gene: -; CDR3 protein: CASSPTTVYEQYF; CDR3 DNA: TGTGCCAGCAGCCCCACAACCGTCTACGAGCAGTACTTC
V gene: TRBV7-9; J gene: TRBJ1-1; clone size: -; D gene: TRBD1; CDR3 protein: CASSPRTGALVNTEAFF; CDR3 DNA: TGTGCCAGCAGCCCGAGGACAGGGGCTCTCGTTAACACTGAAGCTTTCTTT
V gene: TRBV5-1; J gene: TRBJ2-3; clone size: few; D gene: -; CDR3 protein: CASSWASTDTQYF; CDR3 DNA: TGCGCCAGCAGCTGGGCTTCCACAGATACGCAGTATTTT
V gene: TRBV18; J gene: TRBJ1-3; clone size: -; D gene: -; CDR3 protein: CASSPGIDSGNTIYF; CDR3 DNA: TGTGCCAGCTCACCTGGCATCGACTCTGGAAACACCATATATTTT